This passage covers 18 T cell receptor beta chains from one sample sequenced in a study of tumor-infiltrating lymphocytes in localized non-small cell lung cancer. Libraries were prepared by immunoSEQ multiplex PCR; TCRdb keeps only in-frame clonotypes and omits some of them. The sample contains 2,500 to 3,500 clones, 55% of which appear only once. The specimen was uninvolved lung tissue not adjacent to the tumor. The receptors were gathered from a human donor with non-small cell lung cancer.

The genes are TRBV5-1 and TRBJ1-3; perhaps TRBD1 as D (6 bases). V dropped 0 bases and J dropped 0 bases, with 7 bases sitting between them. CDR3 length: 15 residues. Germline V gene lookup returns CDR1 SGHRS and CDR2 YFSETQ. The CDR3, as DNA: TGCGCCAGCAGCTTGGGGGACAACTCTGGAAACACCATATATTTT. Translated, it gives CASSLGDNSGNTIYF.

The chain employs TRBV29-1 and TRBJ1-1; TRBD1 is a possible D gene (6 bases). The V and J ends lost 7 bases and 0 bases respectively, with 9 bases between them. CDR3 length equals 12 residues. The germline V gene has CDR1 SQVTM and CDR2 ANQGSEA. DNA for the CDR3: TGCAGCGAGCGACAGGTGAACACTGAAGCTTTCTTT. Amino acid sequence: CSERQVNTEAFF.

The chain carries TRBV28 and TRBJ1-1; D is ambiguous. Germline V gene lookup returns CDR1 MDHEN and CDR2 SYDVKM. There are 13 residues in the CDR3. Deletions cut 5 bases from V and 3 bases from J, with 10 bases between. The CDR3, as DNA: TGTGCCAGCAGTATTTCCCGGCACACTGAAGCTTTCTTT. It is translated as CASSISRHTEAFF.

The genes are TRBV30 and TRBJ1-4; D is ambiguous. The V gene's germline CDR1 is GTSNPN and CDR2 SVGIG (reference sequence). Trimming took 3 bases from V and 7 from J, leaving 6 bases between them. The CDR3 is made up of 11 amino acids. This CDR3 is CAWRGIEKLFF. The CDR3 nucleotides read TGTGCCTGGAGGGGAATTGAAAAACTGTTTTTT. The full variable domain, with the rest looked up from reference TRBV30 and TRBJ1-4, is SQTIHQWPATLVQPVGSPLSLECTVEGTSNPNLYWYRQAAGRGLQLLFYSVGIGQISSEVPQNLSASRPQDRQFILSSKKLLLSDSGFYLCAWRGIEKLFFGSGTQLSVL.

For this clone: The CDR3 carries no conserved terminal phenylalanine or tryptophan, so it likely arises from a read error. The limits of the CDR3 on the DNA are not certain, so only TCRdb's listed CDR3 is given. This chain joins TRBV19 and TRBJ1-3; the D call in the table, TRBD1, was not verified against the DNA. The CDR3 has 13 amino acids, counting both end residues. Germline V gene sequence: CDR1 LNHDA, CDR2 SQIVND (reference sequence). This CDR3 reads CASSNTGAVPIFS.

This clone was seen a single time. The rearrangement links TRBV30 to TRBJ1-5; D is unresolved. Germline CDR1 and CDR2: GTSNPN and SVGIG (reference sequence). CDR3 size: 13 residues. Trimming took 2 bases from V and 3 from J, leaving 8 bases between them. The chain's CDR3 is CAWSPALNQPQHF. CDR3 DNA: TGTGCCTGGAGTCCCGCCCTCAATCAGCCCCAGCATTTT.

This clone was counted only a few times. This chain uses TRBV2 with TRBJ1-5; 7 bases agree with TRBD1. Germline V gives CDR1 SNHLY, CDR2 FYNNEI. CDR3 length: 14 residues. J was trimmed by 3 bases and V by 6 bases; bases with no gene match: 5. As DNA, the CDR3 is TGTGCCAGCAGCCTGGGACAGCCCAATCAGCCCCAGCATTTT. Encoded protein: CASSLGQPNQPQHF.

The chain joins TRBV7-2 to TRBJ2-3, with 9 positions matching TRBD2. The junction had 7 bases not matched to a gene; V was cut back by 6 bases and J by 0 bases. The CDR3 spans 16 residues. Germline V CDR1 and CDR2: SGHTA, FQGNSA. In DNA, the CDR3 is TGTGCCAGCAGAGACGGGACTAGCATTAGCACAGATACGCAGTATTTT. Translated: CASRDGTSISTDTQYF.

The CDR3 spells CASSYQTGGMETQYF. The CDR3 DNA is TGTGCCAGCAGTTACCAGACAGGGGGTATGGAGACCCAGTACTTC. The chain employs TRBV6-5 and TRBJ2-5; 9 bases are shared with TRBD1. This CDR3 spans 15 amino acids. The germline gives CDR1 MNHEY, CDR2 SVGAGI. V lost 2 bases to trimming and J lost 5 bases; unmatched junction nucleotides: 6.

This clone was picked up a small number of times. The J gene is TRBJ1-1, the V gene TRBV19; TRBD1 aligns across 7 bases. Germline CDR1 reads LNHDA; CDR2 reads SQIVND (reference sequence). With 5 bases clipped from V and 0 bases from J, the junction kept 3 bases outside the gene matches. This CDR3 region has 14 residues. The CDR3 bases are TGTGCCAGTAGTCGGACAGGCGTGAACACTGAAGCTTTCTTT. Its translation is CASSRTGVNTEAFF.

V is TRBV7-2 and J is TRBJ1-2, with D possibly TRBD1 on 6 matching bases. This CDR3 is built from 15 residues. The germline V gene encodes CDR1 SGHTA and CDR2 FQGNSA. Trimming left V 5 bases short and J 0 bases short, with 13 bases between. The CDR3 DNA follows: TGTGCCAGCAGCCCCGGGGGGCTGACTAACTATGGCTACACCTTC. Translated: CASSPGGLTNYGYTF.

This clone was seen more than once but under ten times. This sequence joins TRBV27 and TRBJ2-7; 12 bases align to TRBD1. V gave up 2 bases and J gave up 6 bases; unmatched junction bases: 2. This CDR3 has 14 residues. Germline assignment: CDR1 MNHEY and CDR2 SMNVEV (reference sequence). The CDR3 DNA sequence: TGTGCCAGCAGTTTAGGGACAGGGGGCGTCGAGCAGTACTTC. Amino acid sequence: CASSLGTGGVEQYF.

This clone was detected only a few times. The V gene is TRBV7-6, the J gene TRBJ2-1, with 10 bases identical to TRBD2. The CDR3 covers 15 residues. The junction had 5 bases not matched to a gene; V was cut back by 5 bases and J by 4 bases. The V gene's germline CDR1 is SGHVS and CDR2 FNYEAQ. CDR3 sequence (DNA): TGTGCCAGCAGCCTCCGGACTAGCGGTTACAATGAGCAGTTCTTC. Protein: CASSLRTSGYNEQFF.

This clone came up once. The chain has TRBV5-1 and TRBJ2-2, with D unresolved. CDR3 length equals 14 residues. CDR1 is SGHRS and CDR2 is YFSETQ in the germline V gene. V lost 3 bases, J lost 1 base, and 7 bases lay in between. CDR3 DNA: TGCGCCAGCAGCTACACAGTGAACACCGGGGAGCTGTTTTTT. Its protein product is CASSYTVNTGELFF.

There are a few counts of this clone. The V gene is TRBV6-6, the J gene TRBJ1-4, with 9 positions matching TRBD1. Trimming at V came to 4 bases and at J to 6 bases, leaving 6 bases not matched to a gene. The CDR3 has 15 residues. The V gene's germline CDR1 is MNHNY and CDR2 SVGAGI (reference sequence). The CDR3 DNA sequence: TGTGCCAGCAGTTTCGGGACAGGGATGGATGAAAAACTGTTTTTT. Translating it yields CASSFGTGMDEKLFF.

V and J are TRBV2 and TRBJ2-7; no firm D call. CDR3 length: 12 amino acids. Germline-derived CDR1 and CDR2 are SNHLY and FYNNEI. With 6 bases removed from V and 2 bases from J, the gap between germline ends came to 8 bases. In DNA, the CDR3 is TGTGCCAGCAGCACAGATACCTACGAGCAGTACTTC. The encoded protein is CASSTDTYEQYF.

The rearrangement links TRBV5-1 to TRBJ2-3, with 10 bases that match TRBD2. The germline CDR1 and CDR2 sequences are SGHRS and YFSETQ. V lost 5 bases to trimming and J lost 2 bases; unmatched junction nucleotides: 8. This CDR3 is 16 amino acids long. CDR3 amino acids: CASSAGTSDYTDTQYF. The CDR3 coding sequence is TGCGCCAGCAGTGCCGGGACTAGCGACTACACAGATACGCAGTATTTT.

The chain recombines TRBV2 with TRBJ2-3, with 8 positions matching TRBD2. The CDR3 sequence is 14 residues long. Germline V CDR1 and CDR2: SNHLY, FYNNEI. With 8 bases clipped from V and 1 base from J, the junction kept 5 bases outside the gene matches. The chain's CDR3 is CASLLAEGTDTQYF. CDR3 DNA sequence: TGTGCCAGCCTACTAGCGGAGGGCACAGATACGCAGTATTTT. Looking up the rest from reference TRBV2 and TRBJ2-3 gives the full variable domain: EPEVTQTPSHQVTQMGQEVILRCVPISNHLYFYWYRQILGQKVEFLVSFYNNEISEKSEIFDDQFSVERPDGSNFTLKIRSTKLEDSAMYFCASLLAEGTDTQYFGPGTRLTVL.